The source of this T cell receptor (beta chain) is a study of T cell repertoires in cytomegalovirus infection. For the study at large: CMV infection together with matching HLA type was indicated by public TCR beta signatures.

TCRdb independently ran MiXCR on the reads; one entry per CDR3 protein. The profile shows some 400,000 distinct CDR3 sequences, about a sixth of them singletons. General study results and limits: The study found HLA-C-restricted CMV-specific TCR beta clonotypes dominating the ex vivo response. Cumulative public TCR beta family frequency identified CMV carriers with the relevant HLA.

This clonotype occurred many times. What it binds is unknown. Trimming took 2 bases from V and 4 from J, leaving 6 bases between them. This CDR3 is built from 12 residues. CDR1 is SGHTA, CDR2 FQGNSA, per germline. What was sequenced was PBMCs. The source is a human donor in good health (CMV status not recorded). Some clones in this sample may be carry-over from other donors' samples. The V call is TRBV7-2, the J call TRBJ2-7; D remains ambiguous. The CDR3 region is CASSLLEYEQYF. CDR3 DNA sequence: TGTGCCAGCAGCTTATTGGAGTACGAGCAGTACTTC.